One T cell receptor (beta chain) is described in this entry. Its specificity is unknown. MiXCR, run by TCRdb on the reads, gives a single entry per CDR3 protein. The repertoire holds about 570,000 distinct CDR3 sequences, over 35% seen once, with around 46% in the top ten. The data were taken from a study of T cell repertoires in cytomegalovirus infection. Study in general: Peptides in the study included HLA-C-restricted and HLA-B-restricted CMV epitopes. Both CMV infection and a matching HLA type were indicated by public TCR beta signatures.

Study-level points and caveats: CMV-specific TCR beta clonotypes restricted by HLA-C were the ones dominating the ex vivo response. Summed frequency of shared TCR beta families picked out CMV carriers who also had the relevant HLA.

Sequencing used cultured PBMCs, obtained from culture after CMV antigen stimulation. The receptor comes from a human donor in good health (CMV status not recorded). Some clones in this sample may be carry-over from other donors' samples.

The CDR3 region is CASSSIESNQPQHF. In nucleotides, the CDR3 is TGTGCCAGCAGTAGTATCGAAAGCAATCAGCCCCAGCATTTT. The rearrangement uses TRBV2 and TRBJ1-5; D uncertain. Deletions cut 5 bases from V and 1 base from J, with 9 bases between. Germline V CDR1 and CDR2: SNHLY, FYNNEI. This CDR3 is built from 14 residues. Based on the CDR3 plus reference TRBV2 and TRBJ1-5, the full variable domain is EPEVTQTPSHQVTQMGQEVILRCVPISNHLYFYWYRQILGQKVEFLVSFYNNEISEKSEIFDDQFSVERPDGSNFTLKIRSTKLEDSAMYFCASSSIESNQPQHFGDGTRLSIL.